This T cell receptor beta chain was captured in a study of blood T cell repertoires in COVID-19. Study-wide background: Specimens from acute and convalescent COVID-19 originated in the United States, Italy and Spain. Sources were T cells, B-cell-depleted T cells, or PBMCs; the material itself was cDNA or gDNA.

Seattle researchers signed up patients amid active infection and tracked them longitudinally. This clone appeared once. TCRdb's table, derived via immunoSEQ multiplex PCR, lists solely in-frame clones and lacks some. This sample has around 280,000 clones; more than 70% occur once, and the top ten carry approximately 10%. The germline V gene encodes CDR1 SGHNT and CDR2 YYREEE (reference sequence). The CDR3 consists of 15 residues. V gave up 0 bases and J gave up 6 bases, with 12 bases separating them. The sample consisted of peripheral blood. This receptor was taken from a woman in her 30s with COVID-19, enrolled during active disease. The gene calls are TRBV5-4 and TRBJ2-2, with D maybe TRBD2 (6 bases). CDR3 region: CASSLAGERSGELFF. CDR3 DNA sequence: TGTGCCAGCAGCTTGGCGGGAGAAAGGTCCGGGGAGCTGTTTTTT.